This TCR beta chain was sequenced in a study of OX40 agonist ivuxolimab in advanced cancers. Anyone with autoimmune disease history or systemic immunosuppression was excluded. Study-wide results and limits: The average count of expanded clones was higher among CD8+ T cells than among CD4+.

This table comes from immunoSEQ multiplex PCR, and its TCRdb copy is limited to in-frame clones, with some not included. The sample shows some 22,000 clones, about four fifths of them seen only once. A word on this clone: The antigen is not known.

Looked up from germline, CDR1 is MDHEN and CDR2 is SYDVKM. With V trimmed by 5 bases and J by 0 bases, 9 bases remained unmatched. The CDR3 is 17 amino acids. The clonotype originates from an adult with an advanced solid tumor such as melanoma, head and neck, liver or kidney cancer. The chain is built from TRBV28 and TRBJ2-1, with 8 nucleotides matching TRBD2. Material: CD4+ or CD8+ T cells sorted from blood, obtained in a trial of the OX40 agonist ivuxolimab. The CDR3 is CASSTPGGRSSYNEQFF. The CDR3 nucleotides are TGTGCCAGCAGTACCCCTGGCGGGAGGAGCTCCTACAATGAGCAGTTCTTC.